The 30 T cell receptor beta chains in this list originate from one sample, sequenced in a study of CD8 T cells in Susac syndrome. An input of about 0.5 to 1 ug of RNA was subjected to reverse transcription using random hexamers. A single record per CDR3 protein comes from TCRdb applying MiXCR to the immunoSEQ multiplex PCR reads. The sample contains 75,000 or so distinct CDR3 sequences, about 93% of which appear only once. Sequenced: CD8+ T cells from PBMCs. The receptors stem from a human donor with Susac syndrome.

DNA for the CDR3: TGCAGCGTGCCTATGGGGCTAGCGGGGCCAAGTTGGAATGAGCAGTTCTTC. Protein: CSVPMGLAGPSWNEQFF. The rearrangement links TRBV29-1 to TRBJ2-1; TRBD2 aligns across 9 bases. J lost 7 bases, V lost 6 bases, and 19 bases had no gene match. Germline V CDR1 and CDR2: SQVTM, ANQGSEA. The CDR3 is made up of 17 amino acids.

This rearrangement joins TRBV4-2 to TRBJ2-5; D gene unclear. There are 13 residues in the CDR3. V shed 1 base and J shed 4 bases, with 7 bases lying between them. Germline V gives CDR1 LGHNA, CDR2 YNFKEQ. DNA for the CDR3: TGTGCCAGCAGCCAAGGGTTCGGAGAGACCCAGTACTTC. This sequence encodes CASSQGFGETQYF.

V usage is TRBV27 and J usage is TRBJ2-7; D call uncertain. Germline CDR1 is MNHEY and CDR2 is SMNVEV (reference sequence). The CDR3 is made up of 13 amino acids. With 3 bases removed from V and 6 bases from J, the gap between germline ends came to 12 bases. The CDR3 DNA follows: TGTGCCAGCAGTTTCCAGGCCTATGGCGAGCAGTACTTC. Translating it yields CASSFQAYGEQYF.

CDR3 in amino acids: CSAKIFSGGGPYNEQFF. DNA for the CDR3: TGCAGTGCTAAAATCTTTAGCGGGGGAGGCCCCTACAATGAGCAGTTCTTC. This chain connects TRBV20-1 to TRBJ2-1; TRBD2 agrees at 9 bases. This CDR3 spans 17 amino acids. Per the germline V gene, CDR1 is DFQATT and CDR2 is SNEGSKA (reference sequence). After removal of 4 bases from V and 2 bases from J, the junction contained 12 bases not matched to a gene.

The rearrangement links TRBV29-1 to TRBJ2-1; tentatively, D is TRBD2 (6 bases). Per the germline V gene, CDR1 is SQVTM and CDR2 is ANQGSEA. The V end was cut by 6 bases, the J end by 0 bases, with 15 bases between. This CDR3 is built from 15 residues. The CDR3 bases are TGCAGCGTCCTCGGGGAGGAGTACTCCTACAATGAGCAGTTCTTC. It codes for CSVLGEEYSYNEQFF.

The chain carries TRBV4-3 and TRBJ2-7; possible D gene TRBD1, 6 bases. The CDR3 has 14 residues. Trimming pared 4 bases from V and 5 bases from J, leaving 15 bases between. Germline-derived CDR1 and CDR2 are LGHNA and YSLEER. The CDR3 loop reads CASSRYKQGHEQYF. CDR3 nucleotide sequence: TGCGCCAGCAGCCGATATAAACAGGGCCACGAGCAGTACTTC.

The CDR3 loop reads CASSPKGTAYEQYF. CDR3 coding DNA: TGTGCCAGCAGCCCCAAAGGGACAGCTTACGAGCAGTACTTC. The V call is TRBV4-2, the J call TRBJ2-7; 7 bases map to TRBD1. Trimming at V came to 4 bases and at J to 4 bases, leaving 7 bases not matched to a gene. Per the germline V gene, CDR1 is LGHNA and CDR2 is YNFKEQ. The CDR3 runs 14 residues.

The rearrangement links TRBV30 to TRBJ2-1; 10 bases map to TRBD2. Germline V CDR1 and CDR2: GTSNPN, SVGIG (reference sequence). This CDR3 region has 17 residues. V shed 1 base, J shed 6 bases, and the junction held 12 bases outside the gene matches. The CDR3 reads CAWSAGLGLAAPNEQFF. The CDR3 DNA sequence: TGTGCCTGGAGTGCGGGTTTAGGACTAGCGGCACCCAATGAGCAGTTCTTC.

The chain combines TRBV4-1 with TRBJ2-5, with D unclear. Trimming cost V 0 bases and J 4 bases, with 12 bases left between them. Germline CDR1 and CDR2: MGHRA and YSYEKL. The CDR3 totals 15 residues. The CDR3 DNA reads as TGCGCCAGCAGCCAAGAAGTTGGGCTCCGAGAGACCCAGTACTTC. Its translation is CASSQEVGLRETQYF.

The chain carries TRBV30 and TRBJ2-1, with 9 bases fitting TRBD2. The CDR3 totals 13 residues. Trimming cost V 8 bases and J 8 bases; bases outside gene matches: 10. Germline V gives CDR1 GTSNPN, CDR2 SVGIG (reference sequence). The CDR3 region is CAATGASGDEQFF. In DNA, the CDR3 is TGTGCCGCGACTGGGGCTAGCGGGGATGAGCAGTTCTTC. The full variable domain, rest sourced from reference TRBV30 and TRBJ2-1, is SQTIHQWPATLVQPVGSPLSLECTVEGTSNPNLYWYRQAAGRGLQLLFYSVGIGQISSEVPQNLSASRPQDRQFILSSKKLLLSDSGFYLCAATGASGDEQFFGPGTRLTVL.

J is TRBJ2-2 and V is TRBV2; D is unresolved. With 4 bases removed from V and 1 base from J, the gap between germline ends came to 13 bases. CDR1 is SNHLY and CDR2 is FYNNEI in the germline V gene. This CDR3 has 16 amino acids. CDR3 amino acids: CASSGGAAENTGELFF. The CDR3 coding sequence is TGTGCCAGCAGTGGGGGTGCAGCAGAGAACACCGGGGAGCTGTTTTTT.

V is TRBV7-9 and J is TRBJ2-3; D uncertain. The CDR3 runs 15 residues. V was cut by 5 bases and J by 6 bases, with 18 bases left in between. Germline V gene lookup returns CDR1 SEHNR and CDR2 FQNEAQ (reference sequence). This CDR3 is CASSRADQNPDTQYF. Here the CDR3 DNA reads TGTGCCAGCAGCCGGGCGGACCAGAACCCGGATACGCAGTATTTT.

This chain joins TRBV11-2 and TRBJ2-3; D unclear. The CDR3 runs to 17 residues. From germline, CDR1 is SGHAT and CDR2 FQNNGV. The V gene lost 2 bases and the J gene lost 0 bases, with 15 bases spanning the gap. CDR3 residues: CASSLNPAEYSTDTQYF. The CDR3 DNA is TGTGCCAGCAGCTTAAATCCGGCCGAGTATAGCACAGATACGCAGTATTTT.

This rearrangement joins TRBV20-1 to TRBJ2-7, with 14 bases identical to TRBD2. Germline-derived CDR1 and CDR2 are DFQATT and SNEGSKA (reference sequence). The CDR3 consists of 14 residues. V was clipped by 8 bases and J by 3 bases; unmatched bases: 6. The CDR3: CSPTGLAGGYEQYF. Written as DNA, the CDR3 is TGCAGTCCAACAGGACTAGCGGGAGGCTACGAGCAGTACTTC.

This clonotype was counted once. The chain combines TRBV5-6 with TRBJ2-7; D might be TRBD1 (6 bases). Germline CDR1 is SGHDT and CDR2 is YYEEEE. There are 13 residues in the CDR3. Trimming cost V 3 bases and J 3 bases, with 10 bases left between them. CDR3 DNA sequence: TGTGCCAGCAGCTCTCAGGACAGCTACGAGCAGTACTTC. As protein: CASSSQDSYEQYF.

This chain uses TRBV7-9 with TRBJ2-5; possibly TRBD1 for D (5 bases). The germline CDR1 and CDR2 sequences are SEHNR and FQNEAQ (reference sequence). The CDR3 has 14 residues. Between the trimmed V and J ends, which lost 3 bases and 1 base, there was a span of 9 bases. CDR3 nucleotides: TGTGCCAGCAGCTTCAAGGGGTCCCAAGAGACCCAGTACTTC. It is translated as CASSFKGSQETQYF.

V gene TRBV29-1 combines with J gene TRBJ2-2; TRBD1 matches 12 bases. CDR3 length: 16 amino acids. CDR1 and CDR2 from the germline V gene are SQVTM and ANQGSEA. Unmatched junction bases numbered 5, after V lost 3 bases and J lost 3 bases. DNA for the CDR3: TGCAGCGTTGACCGGGACAGGGGGCGATACACCGGGGAGCTGTTTTTT. Protein sequence: CSVDRDRGRYTGELFF.

The rearrangement uses TRBV3-1 and TRBJ2-7; 7 positions agree with TRBD2. Trimming at V came to 4 bases and at J to 3 bases, leaving 6 bases not matched to a gene. This CDR3 is 14 amino acids long. Germline V lookup: CDR1 LGHDT, CDR2 YNNKEL (reference sequence). CDR3 residues: CASSPRASGYEQYF. CDR3 DNA sequence: TGTGCCAGCAGCCCCCGCGCTAGCGGCTACGAGCAGTACTTC.

The chain joins TRBV27 to TRBJ1-5; D may be TRBD1 (5 bases). V lost 6 bases, J lost 5 bases, and 11 bases lay in between. CDR3 size: 13 residues. Germline CDR1 is MNHEY and CDR2 is SMNVEV (reference sequence). This CDR3 reads CASSSGHHQPQHF. The CDR3 DNA follows: TGTGCCAGCAGCTCAGGGCACCATCAGCCCCAGCATTTT.

J is TRBJ2-1 and V is TRBV3-1; TRBD2 aligns across 10 bases. The CDR3 covers 14 residues. Germline V gene data show CDR1 as LGHDT and CDR2 as YNNKEL (reference sequence). V lost 0 bases, J lost 10 bases, and 3 bases stayed unmatched. The CDR3 reads CASSQESSGREQFF. For the CDR3, the DNA is TGTGCCAGCAGCCAAGAGTCTAGCGGGAGAGAGCAGTTCTTC.

The J gene is TRBJ1-5, the V gene TRBV20-1; no clear D. The CDR3 is 15 residues long. Germline lookup yields CDR1 DFQATT and CDR2 SNEGSKA (reference sequence). With 4 bases removed from V and 4 bases from J, the gap between germline ends came to 17 bases. In DNA, the CDR3 is TGCAGTGCTACTTCCCCGGACGAGTCTAATCAGCCCCAGCATTTT. It translates to CSATSPDESNQPQHF.

This chain links TRBV30 with TRBJ2-3, with 8 bases identical to TRBD1. After removal of 1 base from V and 2 bases from J, the junction contained 11 bases not matched to a gene. The V gene's germline CDR1 is GTSNPN and CDR2 SVGIG (reference sequence). The CDR3 loop spans 17 amino acids. CDR3 region: CAWSAHPRGRLTDTQYF. The CDR3, as DNA: TGTGCCTGGAGTGCCCATCCCAGGGGGCGCCTCACAGATACGCAGTATTTT.

The chain uses TRBV7-9 and TRBJ1-4; D unresolved. Germline CDR1 and CDR2: SEHNR and FQNEAQ (reference sequence). The CDR3 loop spans 9 amino acids. This CDR3 is CALDEKLFF. The CDR3 DNA sequence: TGTGCTCTGGATGAAAAACTGTTTTTT.

The chain combines TRBV7-6 with TRBJ2-5; no definite D call. Germline CDR1 is SGHVS and CDR2 is FNYEAQ. V lost 1 base and J lost 1, with 7 bases in between. This CDR3 contains 14 residues. Here the CDR3 reads CASSLGVFQETQYF. As DNA, the CDR3 is TGTGCCAGCAGCTTAGGGGTATTCCAAGAGACCCAGTACTTC.

This clonotype occurred once. The chain employs TRBV5-1 and TRBJ2-7; possible D gene TRBD1, 6 bases. Germline CDR1 is SGHRS and CDR2 is YFSETQ. The CDR3 sequence is 16 residues long. V was clipped by 0 bases and J by 1 base, with 14 bases between them. The CDR3, as DNA: TGCGCCAGCAGCTTGGGGACACTACAGGGATCCTACGAGCAGTACTTC. This translates into CASSLGTLQGSYEQYF.

The rearrangement links TRBV3-1 to TRBJ1-3; D not resolved. V was trimmed by 0 bases and J by 6 bases, leaving 6 bases between them. This CDR3 is 13 amino acids long. Germline V CDR1 and CDR2: LGHDT, YNNKEL (reference sequence). The CDR3 region is CASSQDWVNTIYF. Here the CDR3 DNA reads TGTGCCAGCAGCCAAGATTGGGTAAACACCATATATTTT.

This chain joins TRBV30 and TRBJ2-2, with 11 bases fitting TRBD1. The CDR3 is 18 amino acids. The V and J ends lost 3 bases and 1 base, in that order; junction bases with no gene match: 10. Germline assignment: CDR1 GTSNPN and CDR2 SVGIG (reference sequence). CDR3 residues: CAWRGDRGSSGNTGELFF. The CDR3, as DNA: TGTGCCTGGAGAGGGGACAGGGGGAGTAGCGGGAACACCGGGGAGCTGTTTTTT.

The chain employs TRBV14 and TRBJ2-7, with D unclear. The germline CDR1 and CDR2 sequences are SGHDN and FVKESK. V was shortened by 2 bases and J by 2 bases, with 10 bases between the two germline ends. The CDR3 loop spans 14 amino acids. The chain's CDR3 is CASSQSTQPYEQYF. CDR3 DNA sequence: TGTGCCAGCAGCCAAAGTACACAGCCCTACGAGCAGTACTTC.

V gene TRBV6-1 combines with J gene TRBJ2-7; a weak D match, TRBD2 (6 bases). The CDR3 covers 13 residues. Trimming removed 10 bases from V and 3 bases from J, with 16 bases in between. The germline V gene encodes CDR1 MNHNS and CDR2 SASEGT. The CDR3 loop is CATLIQDYYEQYF. The CDR3 DNA follows: TGTGCCACCCTGATACAGGACTACTACGAGCAGTACTTC.

This rearrangement joins TRBV9 to TRBJ2-3; a weak D match, TRBD2 (5 bases). Germline CDR1 reads SGDLS; CDR2 reads YYNGEE. The V and J ends lost 1 base and 6 bases respectively, with 15 bases between them. CDR3 length: 15 amino acids. CDR3 nucleotides: TGTGCCAGCAGCGTACTTACTCACAGAGGGGATACGCAGTATTTT. This translates into CASSVLTHRGDTQYF.